Presented here are 25 T cell receptor beta chains from one specimen sequenced in a study of blood T cells in healthy people across ages (dated by TCRdb to about 2015). Library preparation employed 5' RACE. Data came from an Illumina HiSeq 2500. A second PCR of roughly 7 to 11 cycles was performed with a sample-barcoded 5' primer and a J-beta primer mix. TCRdb trimmed the raw reads at Q25, called clones with MiXCR and kept productive beta chains. Every distinct CDR3 protein forms one entry, paired with its most common genes and DNA. The sample table contains around 650,000 distinct CDR3 sequences; only one count was recorded for about 30% of them. The ten largest clones take up 15% to 17% of the sample. The specimen was blood. Receptor source: a woman over 75 in good health. Donor details come from another sample of the same person, matched by shared clones.

V gene TRBV14 combines with J gene TRBJ1-1, with D uncertain. Germline assignment: CDR1 SGHDN and CDR2 FVKESK. The CDR3 covers 12 residues. With 6 bases removed from V and 7 bases from J, the gap between germline ends came to 12 bases. DNA of the CDR3: TGTGCCAGCAGTCGGACCGGGATTGAAGCTTTCTTT. It specifies CASSRTGIEAFF.

This clonotype has at least ten counts. The chain joins TRBV5-5 to TRBJ2-4; no reliable D call. The germline V gene encodes CDR1 SGHKS and CDR2 YYEKEE (reference sequence). Between the trimmed V and J ends, which lost 1 base and 5 bases, there was a span of 7 bases. The CDR3 extends over 13 amino acids. The CDR3 sequence: CASSLPIENIQYF. The CDR3 DNA is TGTGCCAGCAGCTTGCCCATCGAAAACATTCAGTACTTC. Full variable domain (missing parts from reference TRBV5-5 and TRBJ2-4): DAGVTQSPTHLIKTRGQQVTLRCSPISGHKSVSWYQQVLGQGPQFIFQYYEKEERGRGNFPDRFSARQFPNYSSELNVNALLLGDSALYLCASSLPIENIQYFGAGTRLSVL.

Concerning this clonotype itself: A read error may produce the germline difference seen at one junction end. The chain combines TRBV4-1 with TRBJ1-4; TRBD1 might be the D (5 bases). The CDR3 totals 14 residues. In germline, CDR1 is MGHRA, CDR2 YSYEKL. CDR3 amino acids: CTSSTGPGPAKLFF. As DNA, the CDR3 is TGCACCAGCAGCACGGGACCCGGCCCGGCAAAACTGTTTTTT.

This clonotype was seen a handful of times. This sequence may be a read error, since a much larger clone differs from it by one base. The V and J genes are TRBV7-3 and TRBJ2-1; D gene ambiguous. The V and J ends lost 0 bases and 12 bases respectively, with 12 bases between them. CDR1 is SGHTA and CDR2 is FQGTGA in the germline V gene. The length of the CDR3 is 13 residues. CDR3 protein: CASSLTKTPGQFF. CDR3 nucleotides: TGTGCCAGCAGCTTAACGAAAACCCCCGGGCAGTTCTTC.

In this sample, this clonotype turned up a few times. The CDR3 sequence is CASSQAPGTLPNEQFF. CDR3 DNA sequence: TGTGCCAGCAGCCAAGCACCCGGGACGCTGCCTAATGAGCAGTTCTTC. The chain combines TRBV14 with TRBJ2-1; the D gene could be TRBD1 or TRBD2 (5 bases each). This CDR3 is 16 amino acids long. The V end was cut by 1 base, the J end by 7 bases, with 17 bases between. CDR1 and CDR2 (germline): SGHDN, FVKESK.

Ten or more counts support this clonotype. This rearrangement joins TRBV5-1 to TRBJ2-1; 7 bases align to TRBD1. Trimming cost V 2 bases and J 1 base; bases outside gene matches: 3. There are 15 residues in the CDR3. The germline V gene encodes CDR1 SGHRS and CDR2 YFSETQ. CDR3 loop: CASSLTGVSYNEQFF. Written as DNA, the CDR3 is TGCGCCAGCAGCTTAACAGGGGTTTCCTACAATGAGCAGTTCTTC.

This clonotype appeared a single time. The CDR3 DNA is TGTGCCAGCAGCGCTCGGGACAGGGGGAACACCGGGGAGCTGTTTTTT. Its translation: CASSARDRGNTGELFF. The V call is TRBV7-6, the J call TRBJ2-2; 10 nucleotides line up with TRBD1. The length of the CDR3 is 16 residues. Unmatched junction bases numbered 4, after V lost 5 bases and J lost 1 base. Germline CDR1 is SGHVS and CDR2 is FNYEAQ.

This clonotype occurred many times. This chain joins TRBV7-9 and TRBJ1-2, with TRBD1 identical over 7 bases. The CDR3 runs to 14 residues. The germline V gene has CDR1 SEHNR and CDR2 FQNEAQ (reference sequence). V was clipped by 5 bases and J by 6 bases; unmatched bases: 9. Here the CDR3 reads CASSLGGAGNGYTF. The CDR3 coding sequence is TGTGCCAGCAGCCTAGGGGGCGCCGGCAATGGCTACACCTTC.

This clonotype came up a few times. This chain connects TRBV9 to TRBJ2-2; no clear D. Looked up from germline, CDR1 is SGDLS and CDR2 is YYNGEE. This CDR3 is built from 15 residues. Trimming cost V 0 bases and J 5 bases, with 11 bases left between them. In DNA, the CDR3 is TGTGCCAGCAGCGTAGGAAGCCCCAAGACCGGGGAGCTGTTTTTT. It specifies CASSVGSPKTGELFF.

This sequence joins TRBV5-6 and TRBJ2-1, with 7 bases fitting TRBD1. CDR1 is SGHDT and CDR2 is YYEEEE in the germline V gene. This CDR3 is 15 amino acids long. With 0 bases clipped from V and 10 bases from J, the junction kept 10 bases outside the gene matches. CDR3 DNA: TGTGCCAGCAGCTTGGAACAGGGGTGCTTCTACGAGCAGTTCTTC. Its translation is CASSLEQGCFYEQFF.

This clonotype was observed once. The genes are TRBV12-3 or TRBV12-4 and TRBJ2-7, with no clear D. Trimming removed 6 bases at V and 7 bases at J, with 19 bases between. CDR3 length: 14 amino acids. The CDR3 protein is CASSPPPMMEEQYF. In nucleotides, the CDR3 is TGTGCCAGCAGCCCCCCACCTATGATGGAGGAGCAGTACTTC.

The chain joins TRBV27 to TRBJ2-1; D possibly corresponds to TRBD1 (5 bases). CDR1 is MNHEY and CDR2 is SMNVEV in the germline V gene (reference sequence). The CDR3 contains 15 residues. With 4 bases removed from V and 0 bases from J, the gap between germline ends came to 10 bases. The DNA of the CDR3 is TGTGCCAGCAGTTCCCACAGGAGCTCCTACAATGAGCAGTTCTTC. As protein: CASSSHRSSYNEQFF.

This clonotype was detected ten times or more. The chain combines TRBV7-2 with TRBJ2-3; D remains unclear. With 5 bases removed from V and 7 bases from J, the gap between germline ends came to 13 bases. From germline, CDR1 is SGHTA and CDR2 FQGNSA. CDR3 length equals 13 residues. The CDR3 region is CASSTRPSNTQYF. In DNA, the CDR3 is TGTGCCAGCAGCACCAGACCGAGTAATACGCAGTATTTT.

The chain combines TRBV7-9 with TRBJ2-7, with D perhaps matching TRBD1 or TRBD2 (6 bases each). The CDR3 covers 15 residues. Trimming cost V 2 bases and J 2 bases, with 13 bases left between them. Germline V gene lookup returns CDR1 SEHNR and CDR2 FQNEAQ (reference sequence). For the CDR3, the DNA is TGTGCCAGCAGCTTACCGGAGGGGGGACCCTACGAGCAGTACTTC. Translated, it gives CASSLPEGGPYEQYF.

This clonotype was seen only a few times. V gene TRBV7-9 combines with J gene TRBJ2-1, with TRBD1 identical over 8 bases. The DNA end is more similar to TRBJ2-7, so the J call may be wrong. CDR1 and CDR2 from the germline V gene are SEHNR and FQNEAQ (reference sequence). CDR3 length equals 16 residues. The CDR3 DNA reads as TGTGCCAGCAGCTTAGTTGTCGGGACAGGAGCCAATGAGCAGTACTTC. Translated: CASSLVVGTGANEQYF.

This clonotype has a single count. A read error may account for a junction end that differs from germline. The chain carries TRBV9 and TRBJ2-7, with a weak D call TRBD2 (7 bases). Germline V gene data show CDR1 as SGDLS and CDR2 as YYNGEE. The CDR3 spans 15 residues. The CDR3 loop reads CAGSIGGRGGYEQYF. The CDR3 DNA is TGTGCCGGCAGCATAGGGGGGAGGGGAGGGTACGAGCAGTACTTC.

This clonotype was counted many times. In DNA form, the CDR3 reads TGCGCCAGCAGCCTCAGGACAGGGAGAATGAACACTGAAGCTTTCTTT. Amino acid sequence: CASSLRTGRMNTEAFF. The chain has TRBV5-1 and TRBJ1-1, with 8 bases matching TRBD1. This CDR3 region has 16 residues. The germline CDR1 and CDR2 sequences are SGHRS and YFSETQ. Trimming took 4 bases from V and 0 from J; bases not matched to a gene: 8.

This clonotype was detected ten times or more. The rearrangement joins TRBV9 to TRBJ2-7; D not certain. Germline CDR1 and CDR2: SGDLS and YYNGEE. CDR3 size: 13 residues. Trimming pared 0 bases from V and 4 bases from J, leaving 8 bases between. The CDR3: CASSVDSAYEQYF. DNA for the CDR3: TGTGCCAGCAGCGTAGACTCGGCTTACGAGCAGTACTTC.

As for this clonotype: A much bigger clone sits one base away, suggesting this may be a read error. This chain joins TRBV6-6 and TRBJ2-1; weak D call: TRBD2 (7 bases). The CDR3 extends over 15 amino acids. CDR1 and CDR2 (germline): MNHNY, SVGAGI (reference sequence). CDR3 residues: CVSSFPGGPNNEQFF. The CDR3 DNA reads as TGTGTCAGCAGTTTTCCCGGGGGGCCTAACAATGAGCAGTTCTTC.

This clonotype was picked up a small number of times. A much larger clone lies a single base off, so this may be a read error. The J gene is TRBJ2-1, the V gene TRBV12-3 or TRBV12-4, with D maybe TRBD2 (7 bases). The J call may not be correct, given that the DNA end is closer to TRBJ2-7. The CDR3 is made up of 16 amino acids. Written as DNA, the CDR3 is TGTGCCAGCACCACAAGGGGGGGAGAGACCTACAATGAGCAGTACTTC. Residues: CASTTRGGETYNEQYF.

This clonotype was recorded at least ten times. The chain employs TRBV29-1 and TRBJ2-7, with D hard to call. V lost 4 bases to trimming and J lost 2 bases, with 9 bases between them. This CDR3 is built from 12 residues. Per the germline V gene, CDR1 is SQVTM and CDR2 is ANQGSEA. CDR3 region: CSVAVPPYEQYF. DNA of the CDR3: TGCAGCGTTGCCGTACCCCCCTACGAGCAGTACTTC.

This clonotype was recorded at least ten times. V is TRBV12-3 or TRBV12-4 and J is TRBJ2-7, with a possible D match to TRBD1 (6 bases). V dropped 5 bases and J dropped 1 base, with 15 bases sitting between them. The CDR3 runs 15 residues. The CDR3 nucleotides read TGTGCCAGCAGTCCCCAGACAGGCCCTTCCTACGAGCAGTACTTC. This translates into CASSPQTGPSYEQYF.

This clonotype appeared many times. The rearrangement joins TRBV5-1 to TRBJ2-7, with 12 bases aligning to TRBD2. In germline, CDR1 is SGHRS, CDR2 YFSETQ. CDR3 length: 17 residues. V lost 4 bases and J lost 4; bases outside the gene matches: 12. The CDR3 DNA follows: TGCGCCAGCAGCCTATCCACTAGCGGGGGGCAAACTTACGAGCAGTACTTC. Translating it yields CASSLSTSGGQTYEQYF.

This chain connects TRBV11-2 to TRBJ2-7; TRBD2 matches at 12 bases. V dropped 1 base and J dropped 3; count of bases not matched to a gene: 4. Looked up from germline, CDR1 is SGHAT and CDR2 is FQNNGV. The CDR3 runs 16 residues. The CDR3: CASSLAGTSGFYEQYV. As DNA, the CDR3 is TGTGCCAGCAGCTTAGCTGGGACTAGCGGGTTCTACGAGCAGTACGTC.

This clonotype was picked up many times. The chain couples TRBV28 to TRBJ1-2; D call uncertain. There are 13 residues in the CDR3. The V end was cut by 6 bases, the J end by 4 bases, with 12 bases between. Germline lookup yields CDR1 MDHEN and CDR2 SYDVKM. CDR3 sequence: CASRPTDVYGYTF. CDR3 DNA sequence: TGTGCCAGCAGACCTACGGATGTCTATGGCTACACCTTC.